The present entry profiles one T cell receptor beta chain with its context. Its antigen is currently unknown. The data were produced by immunoSEQ multiplex PCR, yet TCRdb's version contains in-frame clones alone and is incomplete. In the table there are tens of thousands of clones, approximately 91% of which are singletons. These data belong to a study of OX40 agonist ivuxolimab in advanced cancers. Study-wide results and limits: Some nonresponders also had low normalized T-cell clonal expansion. Researchers report that CD8+ T cells had, on average, more expanded clones than CD4+. Within 6 weeks, CD4+ and CD8+ blood T cells expanded clonally at 0.1 to 3.0 mg/kg. The antigen specificity of the peripheral T cells (those that were expanded) was not determined.

Trimming at V came to 3 bases and at J to 8 bases, leaving 7 bases not matched to a gene. The germline gives CDR1 WSHSY, CDR2 SAAADI. The CDR3 runs to 15 residues. This sequence was found in an adult with an advanced solid tumor such as melanoma, head and neck, liver or kidney cancer. The input for sequencing was CD4+ or CD8+ T cells sorted from blood, taken in a trial of the OX40 agonist ivuxolimab. The rearrangement joins TRBV10-2 to TRBJ1-4; 9 nucleotides line up with TRBD1. The DNA of the CDR3 is TGCGCCAGCAGTGAACTGGACAGGGGAAAGGAAAAACTGTTTTTT. Residues: CASSELDRGKEKLFF.